This T cell receptor (beta chain) was observed in a study of cytomegalovirus exposure and HLA in healthy donors. Overall study results and limits: In a later analysis, productive TCRs from donors in an Asian-associated ancestry cluster reportedly carried fewer N-insertions than the cohort mean.

From germline, CDR1 is ENHRY and CDR2 SYGVKD. Deletions cut 6 bases from V and 4 bases from J, with 6 bases between. The CDR3 is made up of 11 amino acids. As to this clone: Its antigen is currently unknown.

There was no recording of CMV serostatus for this donor. 13 Jbeta primers and 60 Vbeta primers were used for the PCR. Assay used: immunoSEQ multiplex PCR; TCRdb lists only in-frame clones, some missing. Among just over 70,000 clones listed, 74% were seen once. The sequencing input was PBMCs. The clonotype comes from a human donor in good health. The chain has TRBV10-3 and TRBJ1-1, with TRBD1 as a possible D gene (6 bases). CDR3 bases: TGTGCCATCAGAGGGGGCACTGAAGCTTTCTTT. Translating it yields CAIRGGTEAFF.